This TCR beta chain was retrieved from a study of blood T cells in healthy people across ages. Study overall: Through template switching, about one barcoded beta molecule was captured per two T cells, as measured in model experiments.

V gave up 5 bases and J gave up 0 bases, with 10 bases separating them. CDR3 length: 14 amino acids. The V gene's germline CDR1 is MGHDK and CDR2 SYGVNS. Extractions gave at least 5.5 micrograms of total RNA per sample. Then a second PCR, running roughly 7 to 11 cycles, was carried out with a sample-barcoded 5' primer and a J-beta primer mix. MiXCR was run by TCRdb on the 5' RACE reads, yielding one entry per CDR3 protein. The sample has some 1.5 million distinct CDR3 sequences, roughly 30% seen once. Many counts were recorded for this clonotype. The receptor comes from a woman between 25 and 40 years old in good health. The chain links TRBV25-1 to TRBJ1-2, with a tentative D call TRBD1 (6 bases). The source material was blood. This CDR3 reads CASSLPGANYGYTF. As DNA, the CDR3 is TGTGCCAGCAGTCTACCAGGGGCTAACTATGGCTACACCTTC.